Presented here are 22 T cell receptor beta chains from one specimen sequenced in a study of blood T cell repertoires in COVID-19 (dated by TCRdb to about 2020). Receptors were amplified or captured by the immunoSEQ multiplex PCR assay. TCRdb re-hosts the immuneACCESS table, in-frame sequences only. Its copies lack some clones; in the studies checked, an unresolved V gene accounts for under half of them, and the cause for the rest is not known. This sample has just over 300,000 clones in its table, and roughly 87% of those were observed once. The ten largest clones capture roughly 2% of the sample. Source material: peripheral blood. These receptors came from a man aged 18 to 35 with active or convalescent COVID-19.

This clone came up once. The rearrangement links TRBV28 to TRBJ2-7; the match to TRBD2 covers 13 bases. This CDR3 comprises 14 residues. Trimming took 5 bases from V and 9 from J; bases not matched to a gene: 7. CDR1 and CDR2 from the germline V gene are MDHEN and SYDVKM. The CDR3 reads CASSPGTSGTGQYF. CDR3 nucleotides: TGTGCCAGCAGTCCCGGGACTAGCGGGACGGGGCAGTACTTC.

This chain connects TRBV19 to TRBJ2-5; D is ambiguous. Germline CDR1 LNHDA, CDR2 SQIVND (reference sequence). V lost 0 bases and J lost 10, with 12 bases in between. This CDR3 region has 13 residues. The CDR3 sequence: CASSIDPRTFQYF. CDR3 coding DNA: TGTGCCAGTAGTATAGATCCTAGAACTTTCCAGTACTTC.

V gene TRBV12-3 or TRBV12-4 combines with J gene TRBJ1-2; no clear D gene. Trimming removed 7 bases from V and 6 bases from J, with 12 bases in between. CDR3 length: 12 residues. The CDR3 loop reads CASTLGLDGYTF. The DNA of the CDR3 is TGTGCCAGCACCTTAGGACTCGATGGCTACACCTTC.

This clone was found a few times. V usage is TRBV7-2 and J usage is TRBJ1-4, with 7 bases that match TRBD1. The junction had 9 bases not matched to a gene; V was cut back by 3 bases and J by 8 bases. The germline V gene has CDR1 SGHTA and CDR2 FQGNSA. The CDR3 loop spans 15 amino acids. The CDR3 DNA sequence: TGTGCCAGCAGCTTCCGGACAGGCCCATTAGAAAAACTGTTTTTT. It yields the protein CASSFRTGPLEKLFF.

The chain uses TRBV28 and TRBJ1-2; 9 bases align to TRBD1. The V and J ends lost 7 bases and 2 bases, in that order; junction bases with no gene match: 5. Germline V CDR1 and CDR2: MDHEN, SYDVKM. This CDR3 is 14 amino acids long. CDR3 DNA sequence: TGTGCCAGCATCGAGGGGACAGGGAACTATGGCTACACCTTC. Translation gives CASIEGTGNYGYTF.

The chain combines TRBV11-3 with TRBJ2-1, with TRBD2 identical over 8 bases. The CDR3 totals 15 residues. V lost 5 bases and J lost 9; bases outside the gene matches: 12. Germline V gene data show CDR1 as SGHNT and CDR2 as YENEEA. CDR3 in DNA: TGTGCCAGCAGCCCCAGGACTAGCCCACGGGGTGAGCAGTTCTTC. Its protein product is CASSPRTSPRGEQFF. The full variable domain, its missing parts supplied by reference TRBV11-3 and TRBJ2-1, is EAGVVQSPRYKIIEKKQPVAFWCNPISGHNTLYWYLQNLGQGPELLIRYENEEAVDDSQLPKDRFSAERLKGVDSTLKIQPAELGDSAVYLCASSPRTSPRGEQFFGPGTRLTVL.

As DNA, the CDR3 is TGCGCCAGCAGCTCGGGACAGTACAATGAGCAGTTCTTC. This sequence encodes CASSSGQYNEQFF. V and J are TRBV5-1 and TRBJ2-1; TRBD1 matches 7 bases. Germline V gene sequence: CDR1 SGHRS, CDR2 YFSETQ. The J segment lost 4 bases and the V segment lost 3 bases, leaving 1 base of the junction unmatched. This CDR3 contains 13 residues.

This clone was seen just once. V gene TRBV2 combines with J gene TRBJ2-2; a possible D gene is TRBD2 (5 bases). V was pared by 8 bases and J by 6 bases, with 13 bases between. Germline loops: CDR1 SNHLY, CDR2 FYNNEI. The CDR3 length is 13 residues. The CDR3: CASELGFSGELFF. DNA of the CDR3: TGTGCCAGCGAACTAGGGTTTTCCGGGGAGCTGTTTTTT.

This chain connects TRBV5-1 to TRBJ2-7; D not resolved. CDR1 and CDR2 (germline): SGHRS, YFSETQ. The V end lost 0 bases, the J end lost 2 bases, and 6 bases lay between the germline ends. The CDR3 is 13 amino acids. CDR3 nucleotides: TGCGCCAGCAGCTTGGGGGCGCCCTACGAGCAGTACTTC. This encodes CASSLGAPYEQYF. The whole variable domain, filled in from reference TRBV5-1 and TRBJ2-7, reads KAGVTQTPRYLIKTRGQQVTLSCSPISGHRSVSWYQQTPGQGLQFLFEYFSETQRNKGNFPGRFSGRQFSNSRSEMNVSTLELGDSALYLCASSLGAPYEQYFGPGTRLTVT.

This chain uses TRBV5-1 with TRBJ1-5; D unclear. Germline V gives CDR1 SGHRS, CDR2 YFSETQ. The CDR3 has 15 amino acids. The V gene lost 1 base and the J gene lost 2 bases, with 10 bases spanning the gap. The CDR3, as DNA: TGCGCCAGCAGCTTGTCGGGGTCGGGCAATCAGCCCCAGCATTTT. Encoded protein: CASSLSGSGNQPQHF.

This chain joins TRBV6-1 and TRBJ1-5; 7 bases are a match to TRBD1. Germline V gene lookup returns CDR1 MNHNS and CDR2 SASEGT. V lost 0 bases to trimming and J lost 0 bases; unmatched junction nucleotides: 2. The length of the CDR3 is 16 residues. The CDR3 region is CASSEAGQYSNQPQHF. DNA for the CDR3: TGTGCCAGCAGTGAAGCGGGACAGTATAGCAATCAGCCCCAGCATTTT.

This chain joins TRBV4-3 and TRBJ2-2; D ambiguous. Per germline, CDR1 LGHNA and CDR2 YSLEER. V lost 0 bases and J lost 6, with 8 bases in between. The CDR3 loop spans 14 amino acids. CDR3 nucleotides: TGCGCCAGCAGCCAAGATCCTTTCCCCGGGGAGCTGTTTTTT. It codes for CASSQDPFPGELFF.

The V and J genes are TRBV27 and TRBJ2-3; D is possibly TRBD1 (6 bases). Trimming took off 3 bases at V and 3 bases at J, with 10 bases between the two ends. The CDR3 is made up of 14 amino acids. The germline gives CDR1 MNHEY, CDR2 SMNVEV (reference sequence). CDR3 in amino acids: CASSLFRGTDTQYF. In DNA, the CDR3 is TGTGCCAGCAGTTTGTTCAGGGGAACAGATACGCAGTATTTT.

The chain joins TRBV5-1 to TRBJ1-1; 9 bases are a match to TRBD1. CDR1 is SGHRS and CDR2 is YFSETQ in the germline V gene. With 4 bases clipped from V and 1 base from J, the junction kept 14 bases outside the gene matches. The length of the CDR3 is 18 residues. The CDR3 sequence is CASSGLQGARSPNTEAFF. CDR3 coding DNA: TGCGCCAGCAGCGGACTACAGGGGGCTCGAAGCCCGAACACTGAAGCTTTCTTT.

The CDR3 loop reads CASSPLGGDTQYF. The CDR3 nucleotides read TGTGCCAGCAGCCCACTAGGGGGAGATACGCAGTATTTT. The chain uses TRBV7-9 and TRBJ2-3, with a weak D call TRBD1 (6 bases). V lost 5 bases and J 5 bases, leaving 11 bases between the germline ends. Germline CDR1 SEHNR, CDR2 FQNEAQ (reference sequence). The CDR3 loop spans 13 amino acids. The full variable domain, its missing parts supplied by reference TRBV7-9 and TRBJ2-3, is DTGVSQNPRHKITKRGQNVTFRCDPISEHNRLYWYRQTLGQGPEFLTYFQNEAQLEKSRLLSDRFSAERPKGSFSTLEIQRTEQGDSAMYLCASSPLGGDTQYFGPGTRLTVL.

The genes are TRBV11-2 and TRBJ2-7, with TRBD1 matching 10 bases. Germline-derived CDR1 and CDR2 are SGHAT and FQNNGV. CDR3 length equals 16 residues. V dropped 5 bases and J dropped 4; count of bases not matched to a gene: 11. The CDR3 reads CASSRQGAAYRYEQYF. The CDR3 coding sequence is TGTGCCAGCAGCCGACAGGGGGCGGCTTATCGGTACGAGCAGTACTTC.

CDR3 in amino acids: CASSFRYGETQYF. The CDR3 bases are TGTGCCAGCAGCTTCCGGTACGGGGAGACCCAGTACTTC. The V and J genes are TRBV7-9 and TRBJ2-5; D remains ambiguous. This CDR3 contains 13 residues. CDR1 and CDR2 (germline): SEHNR, FQNEAQ (reference sequence). The ends were cut back, 3 bases at V and 5 bases at J, with 10 bases in the middle.

The chain is built from TRBV14 and TRBJ1-1, with D possibly TRBD1 on 5 matching bases. Deletions cut 0 bases from V and 1 base from J, with 12 bases between. Germline values: CDR1 SGHDN, CDR2 FVKESK. The CDR3 covers 16 residues. CDR3 sequence: CASSQDIGGPNTEAFF. The DNA for the CDR3 is TGTGCCAGCAGCCAAGATATCGGGGGACCGAACACTGAAGCTTTCTTT.

The V call is TRBV19, the J call TRBJ2-2; perhaps TRBD2 as D (7 bases). This CDR3 region has 15 residues. V lost 3 bases, J lost 4 bases, and 12 bases lay in between. CDR1 is LNHDA, CDR2 SQIVND, per germline (reference sequence). CDR3 coding DNA: TGTGCCAGTAGTATCCGGGGGGCAGGCACCGGGGAGCTGTTTTTT. Residues: CASSIRGAGTGELFF.

The chain joins TRBV5-1 to TRBJ1-2; D is uncertain. Germline V gene lookup returns CDR1 SGHRS and CDR2 YFSETQ. V was shortened by 4 bases and J by 7 bases, with 20 bases between the two germline ends. The CDR3 has 15 residues. CDR3 DNA sequence: TGCGCCAGCAGCCCCTGGAGCGGGGAGCGAGGTGGCTACACCTTC. This translates into CASSPWSGERGGYTF.

The chain joins TRBV27 to TRBJ2-1, with 8 bases aligning to TRBD2. Per germline, CDR1 MNHEY and CDR2 SMNVEV (reference sequence). This CDR3 comprises 17 residues. J gave up 2 bases and V 2 bases, and 8 bases lay outside the gene matches. The CDR3 sequence is CASSLIPGGVAYNEQFF. DNA of the CDR3: TGTGCCAGCAGTTTAATCCCCGGGGGGGTCGCCTACAATGAGCAGTTCTTC.

The V and J genes are TRBV6-6 and TRBJ2-5; 8 bases map to TRBD2. The germline gives CDR1 MNHNY, CDR2 SVGAGI (reference sequence). After removal of 4 bases from V and 5 bases from J, the junction contained 6 bases not matched to a gene. There are 14 residues in the CDR3. In nucleotides, the CDR3 is TGTGCCAGCAGTTCCCATAGCGGGGCCGAGACCCAGTACTTC. This sequence encodes CASSSHSGAETQYF.